These T cell receptor beta chains were read from a single sample in a study of T cell changes during pregnancy in multiple sclerosis. Libraries were prepared by immunoSEQ multiplex PCR; TCRdb keeps only in-frame clonotypes and omits some of them. The table lists roughly 48,000 clones, roughly 92% of them singletons. The sequencing here drew on CD4+ T cells from peripheral blood mononuclear cells, taken in the second trimester of pregnancy. These receptors were obtained from a female donor in good health, enrolled as a control in a pregnancy study. The CDR3 runs from the conserved cysteine through the conserved F or W. The D gene is left open where the match is weak. Some rows mark clone size as missing; the rest say once, few, many or name a class of expanded clone.

v_gene	j_gene	d_gene	abundance	CDR3nt	CDR3aa
TRBV5-1	TRBJ2-1	TRBD2	.	TGCGCCAGCAGCTTCGGGACTAGCGGGAGCGATGAGCAGTTCTTC	CASSFGTSGSDEQFF
TRBV28	TRBJ2-5	TRBD2	.	TGTGCCAGCATTCTTAGGGCTAGCGGGAGCCGGGAGACCCAGTACTTC	CASILRASGSRETQYF
TRBV9	TRBJ2-2	TRBD2	.	TGTGCCAGCAGCGTCTTTAGCGGGAGTGGCGGGGAGCTGTTTTTT	CASSVFSGSGGELFF
TRBV11-2	TRBJ1-4	TRBD1	.	TGTGCCAGCAGCTTAGGGGGCACCACAGGGGGTTATGAAAAACTGTTTTTT	CASSLGGTTGGYEKLFF
TRBV6-5	TRBJ2-7	.	.	TGTGCCAGCAGACCCCCGGGACAAATCTACGAGCAGTACTTC	CASRPPGQIYEQYF
TRBV7-9	TRBJ2-7	.	.	TGTGCCAGCAGCTTAGAGGGCCAGGGACTTACGTTGCTGGGTGAGCAGTACTTC	CASSLEGQGLTLLGEQYF
TRBV5-1	TRBJ1-1	.	.	TGCGCCAGCAGCAAACGACAGAGCCCGAACACTGAAGCTTTCTTT	CASSKRQSPNTEAFF
TRBV11-3	TRBJ1-1	.	many	TGTGCCAGCAGCTTAACGGGGGAGAGTAGCACTGAAGCTTTCTTT	CASSLTGESSTEAFF
TRBV11-2	TRBJ2-7	TRBD2	.	TGTGCCAGCAGCTTAGGAGGGCGGGGGGGCCTAGTAGACGAGCAGTACTTC	CASSLGGRGGLVDEQYF
TRBV5-6	TRBJ1-5	.	.	TGTGCCAGCAGCCCGACTGGGGCAGAGCCCCAGCATTTT	CASSPTGAEPQHF
TRBV5-1	TRBJ2-5	.	.	TGCGCCAGCAGCTCGGGGGGCCAGATTCGGACCCAGTACTTC	CASSSGGQIRTQYF
TRBV9	TRBJ2-3	.	.	TGTGCCAGCAGCGTAGAACTAGCAGGGGATACGCAGTATTTT	CASSVELAGDTQYF
TRBV5-8	TRBJ2-2	.	.	TGTGCCAGCAGCCTCGGGGCCGGGGAGCTGTTTTTT	CASSLGAGELFF
TRBV6-4	TRBJ2-7	TRBD2	once	TGTGCCAGCAGTGACTTAAGCGGGGGCGACACGAGCTCCTACGAGCAGTACTTC	CASSDLSGGDTSSYEQYF
TRBV4-1	TRBJ2-6	TRBD1	once	TGCGCCAGCAGCCAAGCCGCCGGGACAGGGGGCGCGACCGGGGCCAACGTCCTGACTTTC	CASSQAAGTGGATGANVLTF
TRBV7-9	TRBJ1-1	.	.	TGTGCCAGCAGCTTGGGGGGGCGCACTGAAGCTTTCTTT	CASSLGGRTEAFF
TRBV7-9	TRBJ1-1	TRBD1	.	TGTGCCAGCAGGCCGACCGGGACAGGGGGCTGGGAGACTGAAGCTTTCTTT	CASRPTGTGGWETEAFF
TRBV19	TRBJ2-2	TRBD1	.	TGTGCCAGTAGTCTATTTTCCAGGGGGCATACCGGGGAGCTGTTTTTT	CASSLFSRGHTGELFF
TRBV18	TRBJ1-2	.	.	TGTGCCAGCTCACCAACCCGGGGGGCGAGGGATGGCTACACCTTC	CASSPTRGARDGYTF
TRBV19	TRBJ1-5	.	.	TGTGCCAGTAGCCCCTCCCCCACAGCCCAAGAGCCCCAGCATTTT	CASSPSPTAQEPQHF
TRBV7-9	TRBJ1-2	.	.	TGTGCCAGCAGCTTAAGACGGGACTATGGCTACACCTTC	CASSLRRDYGYTF
TRBV28	TRBJ1-2	TRBD1	once	TGTGCCAGCAGTCGAAAAAGCAGGGGGTCAGGAGGCTACACCTTC	CASSRKSRGSGGYTF
TRBV5-1	TRBJ2-1	.	.	TGCGCCAGCAGCTTGACCCAGGGTTACGGCAATGAGCAGTTCTTC	CASSLTQGYGNEQFF
TRBV7-2	TRBJ2-7	.	.	TGTGCCAGCAGCTCTTCGACAGGATGGGGCGGCTCCTACGAGCAGTACTTC	CASSSSTGWGGSYEQYF
TRBV20-1	TRBJ2-5	.	.	TGCAGTGCCATCCAAGAGACCCAGTACTTC	CSAIQETQYF
TRBV5-1	TRBJ2-5	TRBD2	.	TGCGCCAGCAGCTTGGCCGGGGGGGGGTCCAAAGAGACCCAGTACTTC	CASSLAGGGSKETQYF
TRBV5-1	TRBJ1-1	TRBD1	.	TGCGCCAGCAGCTTGGTGACAGGGATGAACACTGAAGCTTTCTTT	CASSLVTGMNTEAFF
TRBV6-6	TRBJ1-1	.	once	TGTGCCAGCAGTTATGAGGGAAGGAACACTGAAGCTTTCTTT	CASSYEGRNTEAFF
TRBV2	TRBJ1-1	.	.	TGTGCCAGCACGCCGGGCCGAGGGACTGAAGCTTTCTTT	CASTPGRGTEAFF
TRBV11-3	TRBJ2-3	.	.	TGTGCCAGCAACAAGAGGGGGAGCTCTTACACAGATACGCAGTATTTT	CASNKRGSSYTDTQYF
TRBV6-5	TRBJ2-7	TRBD2	.	TGTGCCAGCAGTCTAGCGGGTAGCCTCTACGAGCAGTACTTC	CASSLAGSLYEQYF
TRBV19	TRBJ2-2	TRBD1	.	TGTGCCAGTATCTCTCCGGGGGACAGGGGGCCCGGGGAGCTGTTTTTT	CASISPGDRGPGELFF
TRBV5-1	TRBJ2-3	.	.	TGCGCCAGCAGCACCGCAGGGGGGACAGATACGCAGTATTTT	CASSTAGGTDTQYF
TRBV28	TRBJ1-1	TRBD1	.	TGTGCCAGCAGTCTAATACAGGGGTTAGCTTTCTTT	CASSLIQGLAFF
TRBV28	TRBJ2-7	TRBD1	.	TGTGCCAGCAGTTTATACCCCGGACAGGGGGCGACCTACGAGCAGTACTTC	CASSLYPGQGATYEQYF
TRBV7-2	TRBJ2-3	TRBD2	.	TGTGCCAGCAGCCGGGGTTTAGCGGGAGGGGCCCTCCCGCAGTATTTT	CASSRGLAGGALPQYF
TRBV5-1	TRBJ1-1	.	.	TGCGCCAGCAGCTTGATGGACATGAACACTGAAGCTTTCTTT	CASSLMDMNTEAFF
TRBV28	TRBJ2-1	TRBD2	.	TGTGCCAGCAGTTTCTGGGCTAGGCTAGCGGGAGTACTCGCCTACAATGAGCAGTTCTTC	CASSFWARLAGVLAYNEQFF
TRBV10-3	TRBJ2-7	TRBD2	.	TGTGCCATCAGTGAGTCGGAAGCGGGAGGGCCGGAAGAGCAGTACTTC	CAISESEAGGPEEQYF
TRBV5-1	TRBJ1-4	.	.	TGCGCCAGCAGCCCCACTTACAGTCCAACTAATGAAAAACTGTTTTTT	CASSPTYSPTNEKLFF
TRBV28	TRBJ2-5	TRBD2	.	TGTGCCAGCAGTCCTAGCGGGAGGGCCCAAGAGACCCAGTACTTC	CASSPSGRAQETQYF
TRBV7-2	TRBJ2-2	.	.	TGTGCCAGCAGCCCGCCTACGAGGACCGGGGAGCTGTTTTTT	CASSPPTRTGELFF
TRBV19	TRBJ2-4	.	.	TGTGCCAGTAGTATCCCGGGCAGGGCTAAAAACATTCAGTACTTC	CASSIPGRAKNIQYF
TRBV11-2	TRBJ2-3	.	.	TGTGCCAGCAGCTTAGTCCAGACTGGGTCGCAGTATTTT	CASSLVQTGSQYF
TRBV19	TRBJ1-3	.	.	TGTGCCAGTACTCGGGGGGGGTCTGGAAACACCATATATTTT	CASTRGGSGNTIYF
TRBV5-4	TRBJ1-1	.	.	TGTGCCAGCAGCCCGTACCAGGGTCTTATGAACACTGAAGCTTTCTTT	CASSPYQGLMNTEAFF
TRBV28	TRBJ2-3	.	.	TGTGCCAGCAGTCCCAGAGTCCGAAGAGGGGGATCAGATACGCAGTATTTT	CASSPRVRRGGSDTQYF
TRBV5-1	TRBJ2-7	.	.	TGCGCCAGCAGCTTGAGCGGTAGCGAGTACGAGCAGTACTTC	CASSLSGSEYEQYF
TRBV28	TRBJ1-4	TRBD1	once	TGTGCCAGCAGGGGGACAGGGCTTAATGAAAAACTGTTTTTT	CASRGTGLNEKLFF
TRBV21-1	TRBJ1-3	.	.	TGTGCCAGCAGCAGGCAGGGAGGAAACACCATATATTTT	CASSRQGGNTIYF
TRBV4-1	TRBJ2-1	.	.	TGCGCCAGCAGCCAAGAGCCCCACACCGTGGTCAATGAGCAGTTCTTC	CASSQEPHTVVNEQFF